This T cell receptor (beta chain) was recorded in a study of CD4 T cells in relation to SARS-CoV-2 and coronaviruses. Study results and limitations: Monoreactive clones expanded significantly more to SARS-CoV-2 than crossreactive clones did. About 64% of donors had memory CD4+ clonotypes crossrecognizing SARS-CoV-2 and common cold coronavirus spike. Each donor contributed either pre-pandemic or post-infection samples, not both. The cross-reactivity analysis covered only spike protein, not other viral proteins.

The V gene's germline CDR1 is SGHTA and CDR2 FQGTGA. The CDR3 runs 13 residues. Deletions cut 4 bases from V and 6 bases from J, with 11 bases between. Unexposed donor CD4+ T cells date from about 2011-2018, before the COVID-19 pandemic. Here immunoSEQ multiplex PCR was the method, and the copy in TCRdb shows in-frame clones only, minus some. The repertoire has tens of thousands of clones, more than 80% of them found once; the top ten carry more than 1.1%. In the case of this clone: Antigen unknown.

The TCR sequence derives from a human donor in good health. Sequenced input: memory CD4+ T cells from PBMCs. The chain recombines TRBV7-3 with TRBJ2-3; no clear D. As DNA, the CDR3 is TGTGCCAGCAGCTCCCCCCCTCTGGATACGCAGTATTTT. Its translation is CASSSPPLDTQYF. Based on the CDR3 plus reference TRBV7-3 and TRBJ2-3, the full variable domain is GAGVSQTPSNKVTEKGKYVELRCDPISGHTALYWYRQSLGQGPEFLIYFQGTGAADDSGLPNDRFFAVRPEGSVSTLKIQRTERGDSAVYLCASSSPPLDTQYFGPGTRLTVL.